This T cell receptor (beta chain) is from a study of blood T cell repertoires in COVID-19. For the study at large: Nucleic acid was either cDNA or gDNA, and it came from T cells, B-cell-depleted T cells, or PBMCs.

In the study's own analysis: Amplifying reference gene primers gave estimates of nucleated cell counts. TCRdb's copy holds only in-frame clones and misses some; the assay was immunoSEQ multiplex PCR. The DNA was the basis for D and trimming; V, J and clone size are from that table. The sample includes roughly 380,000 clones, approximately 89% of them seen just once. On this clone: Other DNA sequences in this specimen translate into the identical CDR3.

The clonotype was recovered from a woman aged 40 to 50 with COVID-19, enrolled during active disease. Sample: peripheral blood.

Here the CDR3 reads CASSRQDYGYTF. CDR3 in DNA: TGTGCCAGCAGCAGACAGGACTATGGCTACACCTTC. The chain uses TRBV12-3 or TRBV12-4 and TRBJ1-2; tentatively, D is TRBD1 (6 bases). Between the trimmed V and J ends, which lost 6 bases and 3 bases, there was a span of 8 bases. This CDR3 comprises 12 residues.